This passage covers 30 T cell receptor beta chains from one sample sequenced in a study of blood T cell repertoires in COVID-19 (dated by TCRdb to about 2020). Libraries were made using the immunoSEQ multiplex PCR assay. TCRdb obtained this table from immuneACCESS and retained in-frame rearrangements with V and J assigned. These tables miss some clones; where compared with another copy, unresolved V genes account for less than half of the shortfall, and the remainder is unexplained. The sample yields a few hundred thousand clones; 65% to 90% were counted once. Roughly 4% of the sample lies in the top ten. The sequenced material came from PBMCs or T cells enriched from blood (not recorded which). The receptor set was obtained from a woman aged 40 to 50 with acute COVID-19.

The V and J genes are TRBV7-2 and TRBJ1-6, with 7 bases aligning to TRBD1. With V trimmed by 4 bases and J by 4 bases, 13 bases remained unmatched. Germline V gene data show CDR1 as SGHTA and CDR2 as FQGNSA. CDR3 length: 18 residues. The CDR3: CASSSEFRDSFYNSPLHF. The DNA of the CDR3 is TGTGCCAGCAGCTCCGAATTCCGGGACAGCTTTTATAATTCACCCCTCCACTTT.

This chain joins TRBV28 and TRBJ1-2; the D gene is possibly TRBD1 (6 bases). V was cut by 8 bases and J by 4 bases, with 20 bases left in between. The germline gives CDR1 MDHEN, CDR2 SYDVKM. This CDR3 spans 15 amino acids. CDR3 sequence: CASASSQTGPYGYTF. The CDR3 DNA sequence: TGTGCCAGCGCCTCGTCTCAGACAGGTCCCTATGGCTACACCTTC.

The rearrangement links TRBV6-5 to TRBJ1-2; the D is unclear. The CDR3 consists of 14 residues. Germline V lookup: CDR1 MNHEY, CDR2 SVGAGI. The germline V and J ends were trimmed by 10 bases and 0 bases, with 15 bases remaining between them. CDR3 DNA sequence: TGTGCCACTCGGGAGAGAACCACTAACTATGGCTACACCTTC. Protein product: CATRERTTNYGYTF.

The chain links TRBV16 to TRBJ2-7; the D gene is possibly TRBD1 (6 bases). Germline CDR1 is KGHSY and CDR2 is FQNENV. CDR3 length equals 18 residues. V was clipped by 3 bases and J by 4 bases, with 25 bases between them. The CDR3 is CASSQFGTRDRSLYEQYF. The DNA for the CDR3 is TGTGCCAGCAGCCAGTTTGGGACCAGAGACAGGTCCCTTTACGAGCAGTACTTC.

V and J are TRBV28 and TRBJ2-2; D is possibly TRBD1 (5 bases). V was shortened by 7 bases and J by 3 bases, with 15 bases between the two germline ends. Germline values: CDR1 MDHEN, CDR2 SYDVKM. There are 15 residues in the CDR3. The CDR3 here is CASTLEDKDTGELFF. The CDR3 bases are TGTGCCAGCACCCTCGAGGACAAAGACACCGGGGAGCTGTTTTTT. Looking up the rest from reference TRBV28 and TRBJ2-2 gives the full variable domain: DVKVTQSSRYLVKRTGEKVFLECVQDMDHENMFWYRQDPGLGLRLIYFSYDVKMKEKGDIPEGYSVSREKKERFSLILESASTNQTSMYLCASTLEDKDTGELFFGEGSRLTVL.

Only one count was recorded for this clone. The rearrangement uses TRBV18 and TRBJ2-7; no clear D. Germline V gives CDR1 KGHSH, CDR2 LQKENI. Trimming pared 2 bases from V and 5 bases from J, leaving 7 bases between. This CDR3 contains 12 residues. CDR3 coding DNA: TGTGCCAGCTCACCAATCAGGAACGAGCAGTACTTC. Translating it yields CASSPIRNEQYF. Drawing the rest from reference TRBV18 and TRBJ2-7, the complete variable domain is NAGVMQNPRHLVRRRGQEARLRCSPMKGHSHVYWYRQLPEEGLKFMVYLQKENIIDESGMPKERFSAEFPKEGPSILRIQQVVRGDSAAYFCASSPIRNEQYFGPGTRLTVT.

The chain uses TRBV28 and TRBJ2-7, with D unclear. Trimming shortened V by 5 bases and J by 0 bases, and 5 bases separated the two germline ends. The CDR3 has 12 residues. Germline CDR1 is MDHEN and CDR2 is SYDVKM. Here the CDR3 reads CASSPSSYEQYF. The DNA for the CDR3 is TGTGCCAGCAGTCCCAGCTCCTACGAGCAGTACTTC.

The genes are TRBV18 and TRBJ1-3; possibly TRBD1 for D (5 bases). The V gene's germline CDR1 is KGHSH and CDR2 LQKENI. This CDR3 comprises 15 residues. V shed 3 bases and J shed 0 bases, with 9 bases lying between them. Written as DNA, the CDR3 is TGTGCCAGCTCACCGGGGCAGGTCTCTGGAAACACCATATATTTT. Its protein is CASSPGQVSGNTIYF.

The chain has TRBV24-1 and TRBJ2-6; D unresolved. V was cut by 4 bases and J by 0 bases, with 6 bases left in between. CDR1 is KGHDR and CDR2 is SFDVKD in the germline V gene. The CDR3 spans 15 residues. CDR3 DNA: TGTGCCACCAGTGAACGAGACTCTGGGGCCAACGTCCTGACTTTC. Translation gives CATSERDSGANVLTF.

This clone was seen only once. The chain carries TRBV9 and TRBJ1-1; 9 positions agree with TRBD1. V lost 0 bases to trimming and J lost 2 bases; unmatched junction nucleotides: 5. Looked up from germline, CDR1 is SGDLS and CDR2 is YYNGEE. The CDR3 runs to 16 residues. CDR3 DNA: TGTGCCAGCAGCGTAGCTCCGGGACAGGGAAACACTGAAGCTTTCTTT. Residues: CASSVAPGQGNTEAFF. The entire variable domain, with the rest obtained from reference TRBV9 and TRBJ1-1, is as follows: DSGVTQTPKHLITATGQRVTLRCSPRSGDLSVYWYQQSLDQGLQFLIQYYNGEERAKGNILERFSAQQFPDLHSELNLSSLELGDSALYFCASSVAPGQGNTEAFFGQGTRLTVV.

This clone turned up a few times. The CDR3: CASSTDRGETQYF. The DNA for the CDR3 is TGTGCCAGTAGTACGGACAGGGGAGAGACCCAGTACTTC. This chain joins TRBV19 and TRBJ2-5; TRBD1 agrees at 9 bases. Germline V gene sequence: CDR1 LNHDA, CDR2 SQIVND (reference sequence). Trimming at V came to 4 bases and at J to 4 bases, leaving 1 base not matched to a gene. The length of the CDR3 is 13 residues.

The chain joins TRBV7-9 to TRBJ1-3; 8 bases align to TRBD1. With V trimmed by 3 bases and J by 3 bases, 1 base remained unmatched. Germline CDR1 reads SEHNR; CDR2 reads FQNEAQ (reference sequence). The CDR3 is made up of 14 amino acids. DNA of the CDR3: TGTGCCAGCAGCTTGGACAGGGATGGAAACACCATATATTTT. It specifies CASSLDRDGNTIYF.

The rearrangement uses TRBV7-9 and TRBJ1-2, with D possibly TRBD1 on 6 matching bases. Trimming stripped 0 bases from V and 3 bases from J, with 23 bases between. Germline CDR1 and CDR2: SEHNR and FQNEAQ (reference sequence). The CDR3 consists of 19 residues. Written as DNA, the CDR3 is TGTGCCAGCAGCTTAGCGGTCTGGGTCACCAGGGGTTCGGACTATGGCTACACCTTC. Its protein is CASSLAVWVTRGSDYGYTF.

This clone came up a few times. The chain is built from TRBV9 and TRBJ1-5; D perhaps matches TRBD1 (5 bases). Per the germline V gene, CDR1 is SGDLS and CDR2 is YYNGEE. V lost 0 bases and J lost 2, with 15 bases in between. The CDR3 runs to 17 residues. The CDR3 DNA sequence: TGTGCCAGCAGCGTAGCTGGTTTCAGGGCTCGCAATCAGCCCCAGCATTTT. Protein: CASSVAGFRARNQPQHF.

The chain joins TRBV5-4 to TRBJ1-1; tentatively, D is TRBD1 (6 bases). The germline V gene encodes CDR1 SGHNT and CDR2 YYREEE (reference sequence). V was pared by 0 bases and J by 7 bases, with 10 bases between. The length of the CDR3 is 13 residues. DNA of the CDR3: TGTGCCAGCAGCTTGGGGCAGGGGAATGAAGCTTTCTTT. Amino acids: CASSLGQGNEAFF.

The chain is built from TRBV21-1 and TRBJ1-4; TRBD1, the table's D call, was not compared with the DNA. TRBV21-1 is given as a pseudogene. The length of the CDR3 is 16 residues. The CDR3 protein is CASSKASDKRSEKLFF. DNA of the CDR3: TGTGCCAGCAGCAAAGCTTCCGATAAACGCAGTGAAAAACTGTTTTTT.

The V and J genes are TRBV7-2 and TRBJ2-7, with 7 nucleotides matching TRBD2. With V trimmed by 3 bases and J by 3 bases, 8 bases remained unmatched. The germline V gene has CDR1 SGHTA and CDR2 FQGNSA. CDR3 size: 15 residues. The CDR3 is CASSFVGASGYEQYF. The CDR3 nucleotides are TGTGCCAGCAGCTTTGTTGGGGCTAGCGGCTACGAGCAGTACTTC.

The chain joins TRBV28 to TRBJ2-7, with TRBD1 identical over 10 bases. The CDR3 has 16 residues. J gave up 4 bases and V 3 bases, and 9 bases lay outside the gene matches. The germline CDR1 and CDR2 sequences are MDHEN and SYDVKM. CDR3 residues: CASSFPPGQGSYEQYF. CDR3 sequence (DNA): TGTGCCAGCAGTTTTCCCCCGGGACAGGGGTCTTACGAGCAGTACTTC. Full variable domain (remainder filled in from reference TRBV28 and TRBJ2-7): DVKVTQSSRYLVKRTGEKVFLECVQDMDHENMFWYRQDPGLGLRLIYFSYDVKMKEKGDIPEGYSVSREKKERFSLILESASTNQTSMYLCASSFPPGQGSYEQYFGPGTRLTVT.

The chain carries TRBV28 and TRBJ2-3, with D possibly matching TRBD1 (6 bases). The CDR3 runs 14 residues. Per germline, CDR1 MDHEN and CDR2 SYDVKM. Trimming left V 2 bases short and J 2 bases short, with 8 bases between. CDR3 amino acids: CASSLRGFTDTQYF. CDR3 coding DNA: TGTGCCAGCAGTTTAAGGGGGTTCACAGATACGCAGTATTTT. The variable domain in full, with the rest retrieved from reference TRBV28 and TRBJ2-3, is DVKVTQSSRYLVKRTGEKVFLECVQDMDHENMFWYRQDPGLGLRLIYFSYDVKMKEKGDIPEGYSVSREKKERFSLILESASTNQTSMYLCASSLRGFTDTQYFGPGTRLTVL.

The chain couples TRBV6-5 to TRBJ2-3; TRBD2 might be the D (5 bases). CDR3 length: 13 residues. Trimming stripped 8 bases from V and 1 base from J, with 10 bases between. Per the germline V gene, CDR1 is MNHEY and CDR2 is SVGAGI. The CDR3 nucleotides read TGTGCCAGCGTAAAAGCGGGCACAGATACGCAGTATTTT. Encoded protein: CASVKAGTDTQYF.

CDR3 protein: CASSVGGWLREPQHF. As DNA, the CDR3 is TGTGCCAGCAGTGTGGGAGGGTGGCTACGGGAGCCCCAGCATTTT. The rearrangement joins TRBV5-6 to TRBJ1-5; no definite D call. CDR3 length: 15 amino acids. CDR1 SGHDT and CDR2 YYEEEE come from the germline V gene. V gave up 5 bases and J gave up 8 bases, with 20 bases separating them.

This clone has a single count. Here the CDR3 DNA reads TGTGCCACCAGCAGGGAGGGACTAGCGCCTTACGAGCAGTACTTC. As protein: CATSREGLAPYEQYF. The V and J genes are TRBV15 and TRBJ2-7; 10 bases align to TRBD2. The CDR3 sequence is 15 residues long. With V trimmed by 3 bases and J by 4 bases, 6 bases remained unmatched. Germline lookup yields CDR1 LNHNV and CDR2 YYDKDF (reference sequence).

This clone was picked up one time. The J gene is TRBJ1-6, the V gene TRBV18; D is uncertain. Germline V gene data show CDR1 as KGHSH and CDR2 as LQKENI. This CDR3 comprises 15 residues. Trimming took off 3 bases at V and 10 bases at J, with 16 bases between the two ends. CDR3 loop: CASSPQDYLGSPLHF. CDR3 nucleotides: TGTGCCAGCTCACCTCAGGACTACCTGGGGTCACCCCTCCACTTT. The variable domain in full, with the rest retrieved from reference TRBV18 and TRBJ1-6, is NAGVMQNPRHLVRRRGQEARLRCSPMKGHSHVYWYRQLPEEGLKFMVYLQKENIIDESGMPKERFSAEFPKEGPSILRIQQVVRGDSAAYFCASSPQDYLGSPLHFGNGTRLTVT.

This clone was picked up a small number of times. The rearrangement joins TRBV5-4 to TRBJ2-7, with a possible D match to TRBD1 (6 bases). The germline CDR1 and CDR2 sequences are SGHNT and YYREEE (reference sequence). V lost 0 bases and J 2 bases, leaving 9 bases between the germline ends. The CDR3 has 14 residues. The CDR3 coding sequence is TGTGCCAGCAGCTTGGCGGGACAAACCTACGAGCAGTACTTC. Amino acids: CASSLAGQTYEQYF. The complete variable domain, with remaining parts taken from reference TRBV5-4 and TRBJ2-7, reads ETGVTQSPTHLIKTRGQQVTLRCSSQSGHNTVSWYQQALGQGPQFIFQYYREEENGRGNFPPRFSGLQFPNYSSELNVNALELDDSALYLCASSLAGQTYEQYFGPGTRLTVT.

The chain has TRBV7-2 and TRBJ2-3, with D uncertain. The ends were cut back, 1 base at V and 8 bases at J, with 13 bases in the middle. This CDR3 spans 14 amino acids. Germline V lookup: CDR1 SGHTA, CDR2 FQGNSA. The CDR3 DNA reads TGTGCCAGCAGCTTAGATTCGGCTAGTACTACGCAGTATTTT. Amino acid sequence: CASSLDSASTTQYF.

The chain is built from TRBV4-3 and TRBJ1-2; TRBD1 agrees at 7 bases. The CDR3 runs to 14 residues. Germline V gives CDR1 LGHNA, CDR2 YSLEER. After removal of 3 bases from V and 7 bases from J, the junction contained 8 bases not matched to a gene. CDR3 protein: CASSQARTGSGYTF. For the CDR3, the DNA is TGCGCCAGCAGCCAGGCAAGGACAGGATCTGGCTACACCTTC.

The chain links TRBV6-5 to TRBJ2-7; 11 nucleotides agree with TRBD1. The germline V gene has CDR1 MNHEY and CDR2 SVGAGI. V shed 3 bases and J 7 bases; nucleotides not matched to a gene: 8. The CDR3 loop spans 15 amino acids. CDR3 DNA sequence: TGTGCCAGCAGTTATTCCGGGACAGGGGGGAGGGAGCAGTACTTC. This gives the protein CASSYSGTGGREQYF.

With respect to this clone: A much more abundant neighbour one base away suggests this may be a read error. The chain recombines TRBV27 with TRBJ1-6; TRBD1 matches at 8 bases. Germline assignment: CDR1 MNHEY and CDR2 SMNVEV (reference sequence). V dropped 2 bases and J dropped 7; count of bases not matched to a gene: 1. CDR3 length: 14 amino acids. CDR3 bases: TGTGCCAGCAGTTTAACAGGGGGGAATTCACCCCTCCACTTT. Amino acid sequence: CASSLTGGNSPLHF.

The rearrangement links TRBV19 to TRBJ1-5, with 9 bases matching TRBD1. The CDR3 has 17 residues. CDR1 and CDR2 (germline): LNHDA, SQIVND (reference sequence). J gave up 6 bases and V 5 bases, and 14 bases lay outside the gene matches. CDR3: CASSSITNRGHGQPQHF. For the CDR3, the DNA is TGTGCCAGTAGTTCAATAACCAACAGGGGGCATGGTCAGCCCCAGCATTTT.

The genes are TRBV3-1 (or the pseudogene TRBV3-2) and TRBJ1-2, with D perhaps matching TRBD1 (6 bases). This CDR3 has 16 residues. Trimming stripped 0 bases from V and 1 base from J, with 12 bases between. Per the germline V gene, CDR1 is LGHDT and CDR2 is YNNKEL (reference sequence). CDR3 in DNA: TGTGCCAGCAGCCAAGAGGCAGGGGCCCATAACTATGGCTACACCTTC. Encoded protein: CASSQEAGAHNYGYTF.